These 2 T cell receptor beta chains were all obtained from the same sample, sequenced in a study of blood T cell repertoires in COVID-19. TCRdb's table, derived via immunoSEQ multiplex PCR, lists solely in-frame clones and lacks some. The sample lists roughly 34,000 clones, roughly 88% occurring once. The specimen was peripheral blood. These receptors came from a man aged 55-75 years with active COVID-19.

This clone was picked up a small number of times. This sequence joins TRBV19 and TRBJ1-2; no definite D call. Trimming pared 6 bases from V and 1 base from J, leaving 9 bases between. Looked up from germline, CDR1 is LNHDA and CDR2 is SQIVND (reference sequence). The length of the CDR3 is 13 residues. CDR3 DNA: TGTGCCAGTAGGTCGTCGGGTAACTATGGCTACACCTTC. Its protein is CASRSSGNYGYTF.

V gene TRBV5-1 combines with J gene TRBJ2-5; 7 nucleotides match TRBD2. Germline CDR1 SGHRS, CDR2 YFSETQ. With V trimmed by 4 bases and J by 0 bases, 6 bases remained unmatched. The CDR3 covers 15 residues. The CDR3 nucleotides read TGCGCCAGCAGCCCCAGCGGGAATTACCAAGAGACCCAGTACTTC. Its translation: CASSPSGNYQETQYF.